Sequencing of this T cell receptor (beta chain) was carried out in a study of T cell responses to AZD1222 COVID-19 vaccine. This clone was observed a single time. Its antigen is as yet unknown. Broader study findings: The study found vaccine-associated CD4 TCRs spanning spike, dominant at 160-218 and 743-854. A mostly white British donor set with more females was recruited, and clonal diversity was possibly underestimated.

The CDR3 spans 14 residues. Germline V gives CDR1 GTSNPN, CDR2 SVGIG (reference sequence). The V segment lost 4 bases and the J segment 4 bases; nucleotides outside the gene matches: 5. TCRdb's copy holds only in-frame clones and misses some; the assay was immunoSEQ multiplex PCR. Of fewer than 90,000 clones listed, over 80% were seen once; the top ten hold under 14%. The sequencing used peripheral blood, collected 28 days after the second AZD1222 dose. This chain joins TRBV30 and TRBJ2-2; 8 bases line up with TRBD2. This receptor was identified in an adult who received the AZD1222 COVID-19 vaccine. The CDR3 DNA is TGTGCCTGGAACGGGGGGGCGAGCACCGGGGAGCTGTTTTTT. Residues: CAWNGGASTGELFF.